This TCR beta chain was profiled in a study of blood T cell repertoires in COVID-19 (dated by TCRdb to 2018 to 2021). For context, the study as a whole: Collaborator samples came from the United States, Italy and Spain and covered acute and convalescent phases of COVID-19. The repertoires were made available in a free public database intended to serve as a resource for research on the immune response to SARS-CoV-2. Where HLA class I and class II types were available, the types were taken from metadata supplied by the sample provider, not from assay-based typing. Deeply sampled blood TCRbeta repertoires from subjects exposed to, actively infected with, or recovered from COVID-19 were included in the dataset. The prospective study material was composed of cDNA or gDNA derived from T cells, B-cell-depleted T cells, or PBMCs. The sample metadata nearly always contained a de-identified subject ID, COVID-19 status, age in years and sex. Samples came from the ongoing ImmuneRACE study (first 160 participants) plus 1,254 subjects from 6 global collaborators.

To note about this clone: What this receptor recognizes is not known. Per-nucleotide qualities are absent, and no much larger clonotype sits a single base away.

Each collaborating institution followed its own protocols to collect whole blood in K2EDTA tubes. Collaborator samples were shipped for TCRbeta analysis as frozen whole blood, isolated PBMCs, or DNA extracted from either sample type. TCRbeta CDR3 regions were amplified from genomic DNA by means of the immunoSEQ Assay, a bias-controlled multiplex PCR. Turning to the authors' computational methods: Nucleated cell counts per sample were estimated from amplification of reference gene primers within the assay. To quantify the absolute abundance of each unique TCRbeta CDR3 rearrangement, sequence reads were collapsed and filtered. For each sample, productive Simpson clonality was calculated as the square root of Simpson's diversity index over productive rearrangements. As stored in TCRdb, this immuneACCESS dataset retains in-frame rearrangements with V and J assigned. A fraction of the clones does not appear; measured against another copy, unresolved V genes explain less than half of the discrepancy, and the remainder lacks a known reason. The V and J calls and clone size were taken over from that table, and D and trimming were inferred from the DNA. For this sample there are 130,000 to 150,000 clones; 80% appear just once. The biggest ten clones account for about 5% of the sample.

From cysteine to phenylalanine, the CDR3 is 14 amino acids long. Only the CDR3 part of the read is kept: 42 bases, read in frame from the first base. V and J are truncated by 4 bases and 1 base respectively, leaving an intervening sequence of 13 bases. Based on the germline V gene, the CDR1 and CDR2 sequences are SQVTM and ANQGSEA. What the work shows at the level of the full study, not this receptor alone: The amount of clinical and demographic metadata varied by source and participant and was provided uncurated.

This clonotype was sampled from a woman aged 45-59 years with acute or convalescent COVID-19. Sequencing was done on a sample of peripheral blood. This receptor chain uses TRBV29-1 and TRBJ1-1, with the D gene call left open. The DNA reads as follows: TGCAGCGTTGTGTCGGAGTATGGGAACACTGAAGCTTTCTTT. Its product reads: CSVVSEYGNTEAFF.